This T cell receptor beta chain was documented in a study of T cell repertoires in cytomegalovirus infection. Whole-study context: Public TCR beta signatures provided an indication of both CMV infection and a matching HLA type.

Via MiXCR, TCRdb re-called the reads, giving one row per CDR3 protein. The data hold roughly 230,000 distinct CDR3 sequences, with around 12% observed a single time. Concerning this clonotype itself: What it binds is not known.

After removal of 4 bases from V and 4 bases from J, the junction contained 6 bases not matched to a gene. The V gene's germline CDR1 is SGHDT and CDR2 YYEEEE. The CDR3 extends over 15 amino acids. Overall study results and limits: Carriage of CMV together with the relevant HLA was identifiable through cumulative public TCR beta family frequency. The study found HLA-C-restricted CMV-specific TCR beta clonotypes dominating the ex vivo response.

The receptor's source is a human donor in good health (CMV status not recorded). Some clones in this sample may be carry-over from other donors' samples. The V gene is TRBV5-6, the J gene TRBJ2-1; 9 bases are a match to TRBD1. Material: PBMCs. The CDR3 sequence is CASSPGTGIYNEQFF. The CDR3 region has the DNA TGTGCCAGCAGCCCCGGGACAGGGATTTACAATGAGCAGTTCTTC.